These 22 T cell receptor beta chains originate from one sample sequenced in a study of T cells after yellow fever vaccination. TCRdb analysed the 5' RACE reads with MiXCR anew, one entry per CDR3 protein. Counted here are around 600,000 distinct CDR3 sequences, 12% occurring once; the ten biggest clones make up 15%. The source material was PBMCs, sampled on the day of the yellow fever booster vaccination. Source of these receptors: a man aged 30 to 45 who received the YFV17D yellow fever vaccine.

The chain couples TRBV7-2 to TRBJ2-7; maybe TRBD2 (6 bases). Germline CDR1 reads SGHTA; CDR2 reads FQGNSA. The CDR3 totals 13 residues. With 8 bases removed from V and 3 bases from J, the gap between germline ends came to 14 bases. The CDR3 loop is CASSGGIGYEQYF. Written as DNA, the CDR3 is TGTGCCAGCTCTGGGGGGATAGGCTACGAGCAGTACTTC. Full variable domain (remainder filled in from reference TRBV7-2 and TRBJ2-7): GAGVSQSPSNKVTEKGKDVELRCDPISGHTALYWYRQSLGQGLEFLIYFQGNSAPDKSGLPSDRFSAERTGGSVSTLTIQRTQQEDSAVYLCASSGGIGYEQYFGPGTRLTVT.

This clonotype has a handful of counts. This sequence joins TRBV7-2 and TRBJ2-7, with D tentatively TRBD2 (6 bases). Germline V gene sequence: CDR1 SGHTA, CDR2 FQGNSA. V lost 5 bases and J lost 1, with 15 bases in between. The CDR3 spans 15 residues. CDR3 loop: CASSGLGSGSYEQYF. Written as DNA, the CDR3 is TGTGCCAGCAGCGGGCTGGGTAGCGGATCCTACGAGCAGTACTTC.

This chain connects TRBV5-4 to TRBJ2-3; perhaps TRBD2 as D (5 bases). Germline V CDR1 and CDR2: SGHNT, YYREEE (reference sequence). This CDR3 is 14 amino acids long. Trimming cost V 7 bases and J 4 bases, with 16 bases left between them. The CDR3 protein is CASGTSGAPDTQYF. The CDR3 nucleotides are TGTGCCAGCGGAACCAGCGGAGCGCCAGATACGCAGTATTTT.

This clonotype came up a few times. This rearrangement joins TRBV18 to TRBJ1-1; D remains unclear. Germline V lookup: CDR1 KGHSH, CDR2 LQKENI. The CDR3 length is 15 residues. Trimming stripped 6 bases from V and 0 bases from J, with 14 bases between. The CDR3 DNA follows: TGTGCCAGCTCCCCGATCGAGACGGTGAACACTGAAGCTTTCTTT. It is translated as CASSPIETVNTEAFF.

This clonotype was observed a few times. CDR3 sequence reads: CSVEVGQNIYEQYF. The CDR3 nucleotides read TGCAGCGTTGAAGTTGGACAGAATATATACGAGCAGTACTTC. J is TRBJ2-7 and V is TRBV29-1; D might be TRBD1 (6 bases). Germline V gene lookup returns CDR1 SQVTM and CDR2 ANQGSEA. CDR3 length: 14 amino acids. V lost 1 base, J lost 4 bases, and 14 bases lay in between.

The chain carries TRBV7-3 and TRBJ2-7; 10 bases line up with TRBD2. The V and J ends lost 7 bases and 0 bases, in that order; junction bases with no gene match: 15. This CDR3 has 18 amino acids. Germline V gene data show CDR1 as SGHTA and CDR2 as FQGTGA. The CDR3 DNA is TGTGCCAGCACCGATAACTCTAGCGGGAGACCCAGCTCCTACGAGCAGTACTTC. It translates to CASTDNSSGRPSSYEQYF.

The chain couples TRBV4-1 to TRBJ1-2; D is uncertain. The CDR3 is made up of 14 amino acids. The V end was cut by 1 base, the J end by 6 bases, with 12 bases between. Germline CDR1 MGHRA, CDR2 YSYEKL. The CDR3 reads CASSQARGNHGYTF. As DNA, the CDR3 is TGCGCCAGCAGCCAAGCTCGGGGAAACCATGGCTACACCTTC.

This clonotype has only a few counts. The chain employs TRBV7-9 and TRBJ2-4; either TRBD1 or TRBD2 may fit D (5 bases each). The germline CDR1 and CDR2 sequences are SEHNR and FQNEAQ (reference sequence). CDR3 length equals 14 residues. The V gene lost 11 bases and the J gene lost 4 bases, with 18 bases spanning the gap. CDR3 amino acids: CAGASTGQKNIQYF. Written as DNA, the CDR3 is TGTGCCGGTGCCTCTACGGGGCAGAAAAACATTCAGTACTTC.

This clonotype turned up a few times. The rearrangement uses TRBV6-1 and TRBJ2-1, with D perhaps being TRBD1 or TRBD2 (6 bases each). V was cut by 3 bases and J by 10 bases, with 19 bases left in between. Germline V gives CDR1 MNHNS, CDR2 SASEGT. The CDR3 is 15 amino acids. The CDR3 here is CASSDWGADFGEQFF. DNA of the CDR3: TGTGCCAGCAGTGATTGGGGGGCTGATTTCGGCGAGCAGTTCTTC.

This clonotype was detected a few times. The chain is built from TRBV7-7 and TRBJ2-2, with 7 bases aligning to TRBD1. CDR1 and CDR2 (germline): SSHAT, FNYEAQ (reference sequence). J was trimmed by 4 bases and V by 5 bases; bases with no gene match: 13. The CDR3 is made up of 17 amino acids. In DNA, the CDR3 is TGTGCCAGCAGCCCCCGAATGGCAGGGGGTGGCACCGGGGAGCTGTTTTTT. Translated, it gives CASSPRMAGGGTGELFF.

The V gene is TRBV7-8, the J gene TRBJ2-6, with 7 bases identical to TRBD1. This CDR3 is built from 17 residues. V lost 5 bases to trimming and J lost 0 bases; unmatched junction nucleotides: 7. Germline V gene sequence: CDR1 SGHVS, CDR2 FQNEAQ. The CDR3 region is CASSLLTGPSGANVLTF. The CDR3 coding sequence is TGTGCCAGCAGCCTACTGACAGGGCCCTCTGGGGCCAACGTCCTGACTTTC. Using reference TRBV7-8 and TRBJ2-6 for the parts outside the CDR3, the full variable domain is GAGVSQSPRYKVAKRGQDVALRCDPISGHVSLFWYQQALGQGPEFLTYFQNEAQLDKSGLPSDRFFAERPEGSVSTLKIQRTQQEDSAVYLCASSLLTGPSGANVLTFGAGSRLTVL.

J is TRBJ2-1 and V is TRBV5-1; unclear D gene. Trimming pared 3 bases from V and 6 bases from J, leaving 13 bases between. CDR1 is SGHRS and CDR2 is YFSETQ in the germline V gene. This CDR3 region has 14 residues. The CDR3 protein is CASSWIGPGNEQFF. The CDR3 nucleotides read TGCGCCAGCAGCTGGATCGGGCCCGGCAATGAGCAGTTCTTC.

The gene calls are TRBV13 and TRBJ1-2; unclear D gene. V was cut by 4 bases and J by 1 base, with 10 bases left in between. CDR3 length equals 14 residues. Germline CDR1 is PRHDT and CDR2 is FYEKMQ (reference sequence). The CDR3 DNA follows: TGTGCCAGCAGCTCCATCCGGAATAACTATGGCTACACCTTC. Protein product: CASSSIRNNYGYTF.

The chain uses TRBV10-3 and TRBJ1-4, with 11 bases that match TRBD1. This CDR3 spans 17 amino acids. CDR1 and CDR2 from the germline V gene are ENHRY and SYGVKD. V lost 10 bases to trimming and J lost 0 bases; unmatched junction nucleotides: 10. The CDR3 DNA follows: TGTGCCACCCGGACAGGGGGCAGTTCTGCAACTAATGAAAAACTGTTTTTT. Its translation: CATRTGGSSATNEKLFF.

This clonotype has a count of ten or more. The chain joins TRBV5-1 to TRBJ2-7, with 7 bases matching TRBD1. V lost 0 bases to trimming and J lost 3 bases; unmatched junction nucleotides: 6. This CDR3 contains 15 residues. Germline CDR1 reads SGHRS; CDR2 reads YFSETQ. DNA for the CDR3: TGCGCCAGCAGCTTGGTTGGGACAGCGAACTACGAGCAGTACTTC. It yields the protein CASSLVGTANYEQYF.

This clonotype was seen a handful of times. V and J are TRBV7-2 and TRBJ2-7; D possibly uses TRBD1 or TRBD2 (5 bases each). The CDR3 totals 15 residues. CDR1 is SGHTA, CDR2 FQGNSA, per germline. V was trimmed by 0 bases and J by 9 bases, leaving 18 bases between them. The CDR3 protein is CASSLAQGAFSGQYF. The CDR3 DNA is TGTGCCAGCAGCTTAGCTCAGGGAGCTTTTTCGGGGCAGTACTTC. Filled out from reference TRBV7-2 and TRBJ2-7, the complete variable domain reads GAGVSQSPSNKVTEKGKDVELRCDPISGHTALYWYRQSLGQGLEFLIYFQGNSAPDKSGLPSDRFSAERTGGSVSTLTIQRTQQEDSAVYLCASSLAQGAFSGQYFGPGTRLTVT.

This clonotype was counted a few times. The CDR3 is CSARDRRDTEAFF. CDR3 in DNA: TGCAGTGCTAGAGATCGGCGGGACACTGAAGCTTTCTTT. The V and J genes are TRBV20-1 and TRBJ1-1; no clear D. Germline V gene data show CDR1 as DFQATT and CDR2 as SNEGSKA (reference sequence). V lost 0 bases, J lost 3 bases, and 8 bases lay in between. This CDR3 region has 13 residues.

This clonotype was counted a few times. The rearrangement links TRBV27 to TRBJ1-2, with 9 bases aligning to TRBD1. Unmatched junction bases numbered 9, after V lost 8 bases and J lost 5 bases. The CDR3 loop spans 14 amino acids. Looked up from germline, CDR1 is MNHEY and CDR2 is SMNVEV (reference sequence). This CDR3 reads CASGERTGVYGYTF. The CDR3 DNA reads TGTGCCAGCGGGGAGCGGACAGGGGTTTATGGCTACACCTTC.

J is TRBJ2-2 and V is TRBV5-1, with TRBD2 identical over 9 bases. V gave up 4 bases and J gave up 2 bases; unmatched junction bases: 6. The CDR3 consists of 16 residues. Germline lookup yields CDR1 SGHRS and CDR2 YFSETQ. The CDR3 DNA reads as TGCGCCAGCAGCCCGGGGACTAGCCGTAACACCGGGGAGCTGTTTTTT. The encoded protein is CASSPGTSRNTGELFF.

V gene TRBV25-1 combines with J gene TRBJ2-3; D perhaps matches TRBD2 (6 bases). CDR1 and CDR2 (germline): MGHDK, SYGVNS. This CDR3 is 14 amino acids long. Trimming left V 7 bases short and J 1 base short, with 12 bases between. CDR3 coding DNA: TGTGCCAGCACGGGACTTGGTGGCACAGATACGCAGTATTTT. It yields the protein CASTGLGGTDTQYF.

The gene calls are TRBV11-2 and TRBJ2-7; tentatively, D is TRBD1 (6 bases). Germline CDR1 is SGHAT and CDR2 is FQNNGV. Trimming took 0 bases from V and 3 from J, leaving 12 bases between them. The CDR3 contains 15 residues. CDR3 sequence: CASSLDERGYYEQYF. DNA for the CDR3: TGTGCCAGCAGCTTAGATGAAAGGGGGTACTACGAGCAGTACTTC.

The chain couples TRBV7-2 to TRBJ2-7, with TRBD1 matching 11 bases. Germline CDR1 SGHTA, CDR2 FQGNSA. After removal of 5 bases from V and 6 bases from J, the junction contained 9 bases not matched to a gene. The CDR3 runs to 15 residues. The CDR3 sequence is CASSRAGTGGFEQYF. The CDR3 DNA reads TGTGCCAGCAGCCGAGCCGGGACAGGGGGGTTCGAGCAGTACTTC. The whole variable domain, remainder taken from reference TRBV7-2 and TRBJ2-7, is GAGVSQSPSNKVTEKGKDVELRCDPISGHTALYWYRQSLGQGLEFLIYFQGNSAPDKSGLPSDRFSAERTGGSVSTLTIQRTQQEDSAVYLCASSRAGTGGFEQYFGPGTRLTVT.